The 11 T cell receptor beta chains in this list originate from one sample, sequenced in a study of immune heterogeneity within non-small cell lung tumors. Genomic DNA from bulk tumor acted as the template, and 600 ng was loaded per sample. Several biopsies per primary tumor, spaced far apart, were taken during surgery. Curative operations were performed on patients who had untreated, newly diagnosed non-small cell lung cancer. The authors amplified TCR beta CDR3 by multiplex PCR with 32 V and 13 J primers. TCRdb fed the multiplex PCR reads into MiXCR, producing one record per CDR3 protein. The table lists 9,000 to 10,000 distinct CDR3 sequences, approximately 34% of them singletons. Material for sequencing was lung tumor tissue. The origin of the receptors is a man in his sixties with non-small cell lung cancer.

This clonotype is medium-sized within its sample. CDR3 residues: CASSQSEVTGELFF. In DNA form, the CDR3 reads TGTGCCAGCAGTCAGTCCGAGGTTACCGGGGAGCTGTTTTTT. This chain joins TRBV6-2 or TRBV6-3 and TRBJ2-2; D gene ambiguous. CDR3 size: 14 residues. Deletions cut 5 bases from V and 5 bases from J, with 12 bases between. Germline CDR1 reads MNHEY; CDR2 reads SVGEGT.

This clonotype has at least ten counts. V is TRBV4-3 and J is TRBJ1-2; D is possibly TRBD1 (6 bases). Trimming took off 4 bases at V and 4 bases at J, with 19 bases between the two ends. The length of the CDR3 is 16 residues. In germline, CDR1 is LGHNA, CDR2 YSLEER. The CDR3 loop reads CASSPGSGQKIYGYTF. CDR3 in DNA: TGCGCCAGCAGCCCGGGCTCTGGACAGAAGATCTATGGCTACACCTTC.

V is TRBV5-8 and J is TRBJ2-5, with TRBD1 matching over 7 bases. Germline lookup yields CDR1 SGHTS and CDR2 YDEGEE. Trimming took 4 bases from V and 4 from J; bases not matched to a gene: 7. This CDR3 spans 14 amino acids. The CDR3 loop reads CASSTGQAGETQYF. The CDR3 DNA reads TGTGCCAGCAGCACTGGACAGGCAGGAGAGACCCAGTACTTC.

J is TRBJ1-5 and V is TRBV28; 9 bases map to TRBD1. CDR1 is MDHEN and CDR2 is SYDVKM in the germline V gene. The CDR3 has 16 residues. The V and J ends lost 0 bases and 2 bases, in that order; junction bases with no gene match: 2. The DNA for the CDR3 is TGTGCCAGCAGTTTATGGGACAGGGGTGGCAATCAGCCCCAGCATTTT. Translating gives CASSLWDRGGNQPQHF.

This rearrangement joins TRBV4-1 to TRBJ1-5; D not resolved. Germline CDR1 MGHRA, CDR2 YSYEKL. CDR3 size: 16 residues. Trimming stripped 1 base from V and 5 bases from J, with 15 bases between. This chain's CDR3 is CASSQALSESHQPQHF. DNA for the CDR3: TGCGCCAGCAGCCAAGCGCTGTCGGAGTCGCATCAGCCCCAGCATTTT.

Ten or more counts support this clonotype. J is TRBJ1-2 and V is TRBV6-1, with 8 bases aligning to TRBD1. V dropped 9 bases and J dropped 4; count of bases not matched to a gene: 22. The CDR3 spans 18 residues. Germline V gene lookup returns CDR1 MNHNS and CDR2 SASEGT. The CDR3 spells CARERRRDRPPMGYGYTF. DNA for the CDR3: TGTGCCAGAGAAAGGAGGCGGGACAGGCCCCCGATGGGCTATGGCTACACCTTC.

Relative to its sample, this clonotype is medium-sized. This chain connects TRBV15 to TRBJ2-5; possibly TRBD2 for D (5 bases). The CDR3 runs 14 residues. V lost 8 bases to trimming and J lost 3 bases, with 16 bases between them. Germline V gene lookup returns CDR1 LNHNV and CDR2 YYDKDF (reference sequence). Here the CDR3 DNA reads TGTGCCACCCGTAACTCCGGACTTAAAGAGACCCAGTACTTC. Protein: CATRNSGLKETQYF.

By share, this clonotype counts as medium-sized (0.01 to 0.1%). The rearrangement links TRBV7-2 to TRBJ1-5; D might be TRBD1 (6 bases). V was clipped by 1 base and J by 4 bases, with 8 bases between them. Germline V gene lookup returns CDR1 SGHTA and CDR2 FQGNSA. The length of the CDR3 is 14 residues. CDR3 amino acids: CASSLGRGNQPQHF. CDR3 sequence (DNA): TGTGCCAGCAGCTTAGGTAGGGGGAATCAGCCCCAGCATTTT.

The CDR3 nucleotides read TGTGCCAGCAGTCCTATGGGAGGACAGGGAAGCAACGAGCAGTACTTC. Its translation is CASSPMGGQGSNEQYF. J is TRBJ2-7 and V is TRBV28, with TRBD1 matching 8 bases. After removal of 5 bases from V and 5 bases from J, the junction contained 14 bases not matched to a gene. Germline V gene lookup returns CDR1 MDHEN and CDR2 SYDVKM. The CDR3 covers 16 residues.

Relative to its sample, this clonotype is medium-sized. Written as DNA, the CDR3 is TGTGCCAGCAGTTTATCAAGCAAGGGGTCCTACGAGCAGTACTTC. It codes for CASSLSSKGSYEQYF. The chain joins TRBV28 to TRBJ2-7; the D gene is possibly TRBD1 (5 bases). V gave up 1 base and J gave up 1 base, with 11 bases separating them. CDR3 size: 15 residues. The germline V gene encodes CDR1 MDHEN and CDR2 SYDVKM.

With regard to this clonotype: Just one base apart from a much larger clone, this may be a read error. Since the CDR3 does not end with the conserved phenylalanine or tryptophan, this likely comes from a read error. This chain connects TRBV3-1 to TRBJ1-3; TRBD1 matches 7 bases. Trimming at V came to 4 bases and at J to 1 base, leaving 1 base not matched to a gene. This CDR3 comprises 14 residues. The V gene's germline CDR1 is LGHDT and CDR2 YNNKEL (reference sequence). CDR3 protein: CASSLQGSGNTIYS. The CDR3 nucleotides are TGTGCCAGCAGCCTACAGGGGTCTGGAAACACCATATATTCT.